This T cell receptor (beta chain) derives from a study of T-cell memory formation after mild COVID-19. The TCR alpha and TCR beta cDNA libraries, bearing sample barcodes and UMIs, were generated by 5'RACE using constant-segment primers. TCRdb analysed the 5' RACE reads with MiXCR anew, one entry per CDR3 protein. The sample shows around 440,000 distinct CDR3 sequences, 18% of them seen only once. This clonotype was detected only a few times. Germline CDR1 is MNHEY and CDR2 is SVGAGI. The junction had 4 bases not matched to a gene; V was cut back by 4 bases and J by 0 bases. The CDR3 extends over 15 amino acids.

This chain uses TRBV6-5 with TRBJ2-7; 9 bases map to TRBD2. The TCR comes from an adult woman who had mild COVID-19 (a few samples of this study predate the infection). Cell type and time point are not known. Material: PBMCs or a T cell subset sorted from them (not recorded which). CDR3 nucleotides: TGTGCCAGCAGTTCACCGACTAGCGGCTCCTACGAGCAGTACTTC. Protein sequence: CASSSPTSGSYEQYF.